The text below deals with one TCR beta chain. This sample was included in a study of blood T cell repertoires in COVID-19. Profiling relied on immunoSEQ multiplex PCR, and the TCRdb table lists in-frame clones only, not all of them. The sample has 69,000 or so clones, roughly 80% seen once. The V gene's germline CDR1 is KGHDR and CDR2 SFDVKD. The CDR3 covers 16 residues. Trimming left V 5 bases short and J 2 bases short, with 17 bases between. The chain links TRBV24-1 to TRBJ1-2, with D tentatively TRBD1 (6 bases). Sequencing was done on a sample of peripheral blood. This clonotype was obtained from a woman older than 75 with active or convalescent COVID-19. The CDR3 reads CATSAPDRTGNYGYTF. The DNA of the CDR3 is TGTGCCACCAGTGCGCCCGACAGGACGGGGAACTATGGCTACACCTTC.